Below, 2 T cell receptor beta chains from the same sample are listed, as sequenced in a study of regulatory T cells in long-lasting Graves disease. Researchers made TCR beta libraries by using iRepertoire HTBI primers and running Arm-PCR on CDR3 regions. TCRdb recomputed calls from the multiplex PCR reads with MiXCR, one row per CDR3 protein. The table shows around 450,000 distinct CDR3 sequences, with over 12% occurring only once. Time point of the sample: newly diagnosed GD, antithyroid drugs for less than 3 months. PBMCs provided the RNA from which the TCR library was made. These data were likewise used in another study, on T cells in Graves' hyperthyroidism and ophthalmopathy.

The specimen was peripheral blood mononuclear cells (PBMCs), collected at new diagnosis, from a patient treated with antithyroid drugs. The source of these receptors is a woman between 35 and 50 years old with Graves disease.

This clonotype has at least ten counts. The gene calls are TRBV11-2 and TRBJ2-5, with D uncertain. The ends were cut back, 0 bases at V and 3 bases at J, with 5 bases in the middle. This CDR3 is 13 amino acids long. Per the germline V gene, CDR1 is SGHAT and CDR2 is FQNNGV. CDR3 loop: CASSLDLKETQYF. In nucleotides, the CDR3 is TGTGCCAGCAGCTTAGACCTTAAAGAGACCCAGTACTTC.

CDR3 region: CASSQDGVTGELFF. CDR3 DNA sequence: TGCGCCAGCAGCCAAGATGGGGTCACCGGGGAGCTGTTTTTT. The V gene is TRBV4-3, the J gene TRBJ2-2; D is unclear. Germline V CDR1 and CDR2: LGHNA, YSLEER. V was trimmed by 0 bases and J by 4 bases, leaving 6 bases between them. The CDR3 loop spans 14 amino acids.